These 32 T cell receptor beta chains share one sample of origin, sequenced in a study of blood T cell repertoires in COVID-19. Libraries were prepared by immunoSEQ multiplex PCR; TCRdb keeps only in-frame clonotypes and omits some of them. The sample has 150,000 to 200,000 clones; 89% are singletons. The sequencing input was PBMCs or T cells enriched from blood (not recorded which). These receptors were collected from a middle-aged woman with acute COVID-19.

CDR3 residues: CASQVSLTGTGELFF. The CDR3 DNA is TGTGCCAGCCAAGTCTCCCTTACAGGGACCGGGGAGCTGTTTTTT. The chain links TRBV27 to TRBJ2-2; TRBD1 is a possible D gene (6 bases). The CDR3 length is 15 residues. Deletions cut 8 bases from V and 5 bases from J, with 18 bases between. CDR1 and CDR2 (germline): MNHEY, SMNVEV (reference sequence).

CDR3 DNA: TGTGCCAGCAGCTTAGAGCGGAATGAGCAGTTCTTC. Its protein product is CASSLERNEQFF. The chain links TRBV11-1 to TRBJ2-1; weak D call: TRBD2 (5 bases). This CDR3 is 12 amino acids long. The ends were cut back, 1 base at V and 7 bases at J, with 5 bases in the middle. Germline loops: CDR1 SGHAT, CDR2 FQDESV (reference sequence).

The chain joins TRBV21-1 to TRBJ2-1; the DNA was not used to check the table's D call, TRBD1. TRBV21-1 is listed as a pseudogene. The CDR3 is 17 amino acids. CDR3 DNA: TGTGCCAGCAGCAAAGCCCCCGCGAGACAGGGCAGGAATGAGCAGTTCTTC. Translating gives CASSKAPARQGRNEQFF.

In this sample, this clone turned up once. The chain uses TRBV5-1 and TRBJ2-3; D gene unclear. The V and J ends lost 4 bases and 4 bases respectively, with 7 bases between them. The germline CDR1 and CDR2 sequences are SGHRS and YFSETQ. The CDR3 totals 12 residues. CDR3 DNA: TGCGCCAGCAGCGGTGCAGCAGATACGCAGTATTTT. It specifies CASSGAADTQYF.

The table lists this clone with a count of one. The V and J genes are TRBV12-5 and TRBJ2-1; 8 positions match TRBD2. The V gene end was trimmed by 1 base and the J gene end by 3 bases; junction bases not matched to a gene: 2. Per germline, CDR1 LGHNT and CDR2 FRNRAP. The CDR3 has 15 amino acids. The CDR3 region has the DNA TGTGCTAGTGGTTTGGGGACTAGCAGCTACAATGAGCAGTTCTTC. Amino acid sequence: CASGLGTSSYNEQFF.

The chain carries TRBV5-1 and TRBJ2-2; the match to TRBD1 covers 12 bases. The CDR3 covers 14 residues. J gave up 8 bases and V 3 bases, and 2 bases lay outside the gene matches. Germline V CDR1 and CDR2: SGHRS, YFSETQ. This CDR3 reads CASSWGQGAGELFF. CDR3 sequence (DNA): TGCGCCAGCAGCTGGGGACAGGGGGCTGGGGAGCTGTTTTTT.

The chain recombines TRBV19 with TRBJ1-5; 10 positions agree with TRBD1. V was clipped by 5 bases and J by 3 bases; unmatched bases: 4. Germline loops: CDR1 LNHDA, CDR2 SQIVND (reference sequence). The CDR3 extends over 15 amino acids. The CDR3 loop reads CASSWTGGDNQPQHF. The CDR3 DNA reads TGTGCCAGTAGTTGGACAGGGGGGGACAATCAGCCCCAGCATTTT.

The gene calls are TRBV5-1 and TRBJ1-1; maybe TRBD1 (6 bases). Germline V gene lookup returns CDR1 SGHRS and CDR2 YFSETQ. V lost 1 base and J 0 bases, leaving 10 bases between the germline ends. This CDR3 comprises 15 residues. This CDR3 is CASSLKGDMNTEAFF. The CDR3 DNA follows: TGCGCCAGCAGCTTGAAGGGGGACATGAACACTGAAGCTTTCTTT.

The chain uses TRBV7-2 and TRBJ2-6; D gene uncertain. The ends were cut back, 1 base at V and 12 bases at J, with 7 bases in the middle. Germline V gene data show CDR1 as SGHTA and CDR2 as FQGNSA. The CDR3 spans 12 residues. DNA for the CDR3: TGTGCCAGCAGCTTAGGCGGTGGCGTCCTGACTTTC. Encoded protein: CASSLGGGVLTF.

The chain uses TRBV4-2 and TRBJ2-2, with 13 bases fitting TRBD2. V lost 1 base and J lost 5; bases outside the gene matches: 4. This CDR3 region has 17 residues. Germline V lookup: CDR1 LGHNA, CDR2 YNFKEQ. The CDR3 sequence is CASSQGLTSGGTGELFF. CDR3 DNA: TGTGCCAGCAGCCAAGGGCTGACTAGCGGGGGGACCGGGGAGCTGTTTTTT.

This clone was recorded only once. V usage is TRBV18 and J usage is TRBJ2-5; D gene ambiguous. In germline, CDR1 is KGHSH, CDR2 LQKENI. V lost 2 bases, J lost 5 bases, and 12 bases lay in between. CDR3 length: 14 amino acids. For the CDR3, the DNA is TGTGCCAGCTCACCAGGGCAGGTTGGGGAGACCCAGTACTTC. Its translation is CASSPGQVGETQYF.

The chain employs TRBV6-5 and TRBJ1-2, with 7 bases that match TRBD1. CDR1 is MNHEY and CDR2 is SVGAGI in the germline V gene. The J segment lost 0 bases and the V segment lost 10 bases, leaving 5 bases of the junction unmatched. The CDR3 has 13 amino acids. CDR3 bases: TGTGCCACCGGCAGGGGGACTAACTATGGCTACACCTTC. Translating gives CATGRGTNYGYTF.

J is TRBJ2-1 and V is TRBV5-1, with 8 nucleotides matching TRBD2. Germline V lookup: CDR1 SGHRS, CDR2 YFSETQ. Germline trimming cut 1 base from V and 7 bases from J; bases unmatched to any gene: 4. The CDR3 has 14 amino acids. The CDR3 region has the DNA TGCGCCAGCAGCTTGAGGGGCGGGGGGAATGAGCAGTTCTTC. Translation gives CASSLRGGGNEQFF.

This chain links TRBV25-1 with TRBJ2-1, with D possibly being TRBD2 (6 bases). V lost 4 bases, J lost 7 bases, and 11 bases lay in between. The CDR3 extends over 13 amino acids. Germline V lookup: CDR1 MGHDK, CDR2 SYGVNS. In DNA form, the CDR3 reads TGTGCCAGCAGTGTGGGGGGTCTAAATGAGCAGTTCTTC. This sequence encodes CASSVGGLNEQFF.

The chain links TRBV2 to TRBJ2-5; TRBD1 agrees at 11 bases. The CDR3 length is 16 residues. The J segment lost 4 bases and the V segment lost 5 bases, leaving 9 bases of the junction unmatched. Germline V gene sequence: CDR1 SNHLY, CDR2 FYNNEI. This CDR3 is CASSSPRTGGRETQYF. The CDR3 nucleotides are TGTGCCAGCAGTTCTCCCCGGACAGGGGGCCGAGAGACCCAGTACTTC.

The chain couples TRBV7-9 to TRBJ1-2; D is uncertain. This CDR3 is 13 amino acids long. In germline, CDR1 is SEHNR, CDR2 FQNEAQ (reference sequence). V lost 0 bases and J lost 8, with 10 bases in between. CDR3 in DNA: TGTGCCAGCAGCTTAGCGGCGGGGTTGGGCTACACCTTC. Translating gives CASSLAAGLGYTF.

V is TRBV13 and J is TRBJ1-1; TRBD1 might be the D (5 bases). Germline assignment: CDR1 PRHDT and CDR2 FYEKMQ (reference sequence). This CDR3 contains 14 residues. The V and J ends lost 1 base and 6 bases respectively, with 12 bases between them. This CDR3 is CASSLEGRQPEAFF. The CDR3 nucleotides read TGTGCCAGCAGCTTAGAGGGGCGACAGCCTGAAGCTTTCTTT.

The sample holds a few counts of this clone. The chain uses TRBV19 and TRBJ1-6; D possibly corresponds to TRBD1 (5 bases). The V end lost 5 bases, the J end lost 12 bases, and 14 bases lay between the germline ends. The CDR3 runs 13 residues. Germline-derived CDR1 and CDR2 are LNHDA and SQIVND (reference sequence). CDR3 bases: TGTGCCAGTAGTCCCAGGGAAATTGGACCCCTCCACTTT. It encodes CASSPREIGPLHF.

The chain combines TRBV28 with TRBJ2-7, with TRBD2 as a possible D gene (5 bases). In germline, CDR1 is MDHEN, CDR2 SYDVKM. V was pared by 7 bases and J by 1 base, with 14 bases between. The CDR3 has 14 residues. CDR3 nucleotides: TGTGCCAGCACCCCCGAGGGCCGGTCCTACGAGCAGTACTTC. This sequence encodes CASTPEGRSYEQYF. The whole variable domain, remainder taken from reference TRBV28 and TRBJ2-7, is DVKVTQSSRYLVKRTGEKVFLECVQDMDHENMFWYRQDPGLGLRLIYFSYDVKMKEKGDIPEGYSVSREKKERFSLILESASTNQTSMYLCASTPEGRSYEQYFGPGTRLTVT.

The V call is TRBV25-1, the J call TRBJ1-6; perhaps TRBD1 as D (5 bases). Germline-derived CDR1 and CDR2 are MGHDK and SYGVNS. The CDR3 has 13 residues. The V gene lost 6 bases and the J gene lost 15 bases, with 18 bases spanning the gap. In DNA, the CDR3 is TGTGCCAGCAGCGCCCAGAGCAGGGTGGGCCTCCACTTT. Amino acid sequence: CASSAQSRVGLHF. The variable domain in full, with the rest retrieved from reference TRBV25-1 and TRBJ1-6, is EADIYQTPRYLVIGTGKKITLECSQTMGHDKMYWYQQDPGMELHLIHYSYGVNSTEKGDLSSESTVSRIRTEHFPLTLESARPSHTSQYLCASSAQSRVGLHFGNGTRLTVT.

The rearrangement uses TRBV27 and TRBJ2-1; TRBD1 matches at 7 bases. CDR1 MNHEY and CDR2 SMNVEV come from the germline V gene (reference sequence). CDR3 length: 15 residues. V shed 6 bases, J shed 2 bases, and the junction held 7 bases outside the gene matches. CDR3 bases: TGTGCCAGCAGCAGAAGACAGGGTACCTACAATGAGCAGTTCTTC. This encodes CASSRRQGTYNEQFF.

The rearrangement uses TRBV5-1 and TRBJ1-3; D might be TRBD1 (5 bases). The length of the CDR3 is 16 residues. Germline V gene data show CDR1 as SGHRS and CDR2 as YFSETQ. V was pared by 2 bases and J by 0 bases, with 12 bases between. The DNA of the CDR3 is TGCGCCAGCAGCTTTTTTCAGGGAAACTCTGGAAACACCATATATTTT. Translated, it gives CASSFFQGNSGNTIYF.

This clone was observed a single time. The chain links TRBV6-2 or TRBV6-3 to TRBJ1-1, with 7 positions matching TRBD1. This CDR3 spans 14 amino acids. Trimming at V came to 4 bases and at J to 6 bases, leaving 8 bases not matched to a gene. Germline V gene sequence: CDR1 MNHEY, CDR2 SVGEGT. The CDR3 region has the DNA TGTGCCAGCAGTTTCCGGACAGGAGACGCTGAAGCTTTCTTT. It codes for CASSFRTGDAEAFF.

This chain connects TRBV19 to TRBJ1-2; D is undetermined. This CDR3 spans 14 amino acids. The germline V gene encodes CDR1 LNHDA and CDR2 SQIVND (reference sequence). The germline V and J ends were trimmed by 1 base and 8 bases, with 14 bases remaining between them. CDR3 coding DNA: TGTGCCAGTAGTATAGTCGTGGGCCTGGAAGGCTACACCTTC. Translated, it gives CASSIVVGLEGYTF.

The chain uses TRBV7-6 and TRBJ1-3; D gene uncertain. CDR3 length: 16 residues. CDR1 is SGHVS and CDR2 is FNYEAQ in the germline V gene. V was pared by 1 base and J by 1 base, with 11 bases between. As DNA, the CDR3 is TGTGCCAGCAGCTTAGGTCCGGGAGGGTCTGGAAACACCATATATTTT. This gives the protein CASSLGPGGSGNTIYF.

This chain connects TRBV12-3 or TRBV12-4 to TRBJ2-1; a possible D gene is TRBD2 (5 bases). Trimming removed 6 bases at V and 10 bases at J, with 16 bases between. CDR3 size: 13 residues. CDR3 in amino acids: CASSRSTTMEQFF. CDR3 sequence (DNA): TGTGCCAGCAGCCGTTCGACTACTATGGAGCAGTTCTTC.

The chain has TRBV28 and TRBJ1-5; D is unresolved. The CDR3 is 16 residues long. The germline V gene has CDR1 MDHEN and CDR2 SYDVKM. V dropped 1 base and J dropped 1 base, with 11 bases sitting between them. This chain's CDR3 is CASSLLRLNSNQPQHF. For the CDR3, the DNA is TGTGCCAGCAGTTTATTGAGGCTTAACAGCAATCAGCCCCAGCATTTT.

This chain joins TRBV6-5 and TRBJ1-1; 7 positions agree with TRBD1. The CDR3 loop spans 15 amino acids. The J segment lost 0 bases and the V segment lost 8 bases, leaving 9 bases of the junction unmatched. The germline V gene encodes CDR1 MNHEY and CDR2 SVGAGI. Here the CDR3 reads CASERDSPMNTEAFF. The CDR3 region has the DNA TGTGCCAGCGAAAGGGACAGTCCCATGAACACTGAAGCTTTCTTT.

The chain joins TRBV30 to TRBJ1-1, with no clear D. Trimming took off 5 bases at V and 2 bases at J, with 12 bases between the two ends. There are 13 residues in the CDR3. CDR1 is GTSNPN, CDR2 SVGIG, per germline (reference sequence). The CDR3 loop is CAWSTALNTEAFF. As DNA, the CDR3 is TGTGCCTGGTCCACAGCTCTTAACACTGAAGCTTTCTTT. Combining the CDR3 with reference TRBV30 and TRBJ1-1 gives the whole variable domain SQTIHQWPATLVQPVGSPLSLECTVEGTSNPNLYWYRQAAGRGLQLLFYSVGIGQISSEVPQNLSASRPQDRQFILSSKKLLLSDSGFYLCAWSTALNTEAFFGQGTRLTVV.

In this sample, this clone turned up a few times. The chain is built from TRBV19 and TRBJ2-2; D may be TRBD1 (6 bases). Germline assignment: CDR1 LNHDA and CDR2 SQIVND (reference sequence). V was shortened by 5 bases and J by 0 bases, with 10 bases between the two germline ends. The CDR3 sequence is 15 residues long. CDR3 sequence (DNA): TGTGCCAGTAGTTTCCGACAGGCGAACACCGGGGAGCTGTTTTTT. Its translation: CASSFRQANTGELFF. Looking up the rest from reference TRBV19 and TRBJ2-2 gives the full variable domain: DGGITQSPKYLFRKEGQNVTLSCEQNLNHDAMYWYRQDPGQGLRLIYYSQIVNDFQKGDIAEGYSVSREKKESFPLTVTSAQKNPTAFYLCASSFRQANTGELFFGEGSRLTVL.

V and J are TRBV7-9 and TRBJ2-7, with 12 bases matching TRBD1. CDR3 length equals 15 residues. The germline gives CDR1 SEHNR, CDR2 FQNEAQ (reference sequence). J was trimmed by 6 bases and V by 5 bases; bases with no gene match: 8. The CDR3 loop is CASSLSGTGGREQYF. Written as DNA, the CDR3 is TGTGCCAGCAGCCTTTCCGGGACAGGGGGCCGCGAGCAGTACTTC.

The chain recombines TRBV10-3 with TRBJ2-1; 15 nucleotides agree with TRBD2. The germline V gene encodes CDR1 ENHRY and CDR2 SYGVKD. Unmatched junction bases numbered 6, after V lost 0 bases and J lost 3 bases. CDR3 length equals 19 residues. In nucleotides, the CDR3 is TGTGCCATCAGTGAGTCCGGGACTAGCGGGAGGACCATCTACAATGAGCAGTTCTTC. This codes for CAISESGTSGRTIYNEQFF.